The 7 T cell receptor beta chains reported below all come from one sample, sequenced in a study of Graves' ophthalmopathy and Graves' hyperthyroidism (dated by TCRdb to the late 2010s). TCRdb shows the sequencer as Illumina HiSeq 2000. TCR beta CDR3 regions were amplified from RNA transcripts for repertoire sequencing. HTBI primers and the Qiagen OneStep RT-PCR kit were used in a first-round RT-PCR, which was followed by a second-round multiplex PCR, size selection and purification. TCRdb trimmed the raw reads at Q25, called clones with MiXCR and kept productive beta chains. Entries that share a CDR3 protein sequence are merged under the most common genes and DNA. This sample has about 500,000 distinct CDR3 sequences in its table, and around 14% of those were observed once. The ten biggest clones cover about 10% of the sample. The sequenced sample consisted of blood. These receptors all come from a woman in her 30s with Graves' ophthalmopathy. Donor details come from another sample of the same person, matched by shared clones.

For this clonotype: A much more abundant neighbour one base away suggests this may be a read error. The V and J genes are TRBV7-9 and TRBJ1-1; the D is unclear. The CDR3 is 12 amino acids. CDR1 SEHNR and CDR2 FQNEAQ come from the germline V gene (reference sequence). The CDR3 loop reads CASSLDWEETCF. DNA of the CDR3: TGTGCCAGCAGCCTCGACTGGGAAGAGACTTGCTTT.

This clonotype has at least ten counts. CDR3 bases: TGTGCCAGCAGTCGGGGTCCCGGGGAGCTGTTTTTT. Translating gives CASSRGPGELFF. The gene calls are TRBV2 and TRBJ2-2, with a weak D call TRBD2 (5 bases). This CDR3 has 12 residues. V dropped 5 bases and J dropped 6 bases, with 7 bases sitting between them. In germline, CDR1 is SNHLY, CDR2 FYNNEI.

The rearrangement uses TRBV30 and TRBJ2-2, with TRBD1 matching over 7 bases. Germline trimming cut 1 base from V and 1 base from J; bases unmatched to any gene: 0. In germline, CDR1 is GTSNPN, CDR2 SVGIG (reference sequence). CDR3 size: 14 residues. CDR3 protein: CAWSGTGNTGELFF. CDR3 DNA: TGTGCCTGGAGTGGGACAGGGAACACCGGGGAGCTGTTTTTT.

This clonotype was seen ten or more times. The rearrangement links TRBV20-1 to TRBJ2-7; D is possibly TRBD1 or TRBD2 (6 bases each). Germline assignment: CDR1 DFQATT and CDR2 SNEGSKA (reference sequence). This CDR3 comprises 16 residues. V was trimmed by 0 bases and J by 2 bases, leaving 17 bases between them. CDR3 in DNA: TGCAGTGCTAGAGATCTGGGGGGCAATCAACCCTACGAGCAGTACTTC. It yields the protein CSARDLGGNQPYEQYF.

This clonotype showed up many times. V and J are TRBV15 and TRBJ1-5, with 9 bases matching TRBD1. Losses at the gene ends were 1 base for V and 5 bases for J; bases not matched to a gene: 12. Germline lookup yields CDR1 LNHNV and CDR2 YYDKDF (reference sequence). The CDR3 is made up of 18 amino acids. The CDR3 loop reads CATSRGTGDMERHQPQHF. CDR3 sequence (DNA): TGTGCCACCAGCAGAGGGACAGGGGACATGGAGCGTCATCAGCCCCAGCATTTT.

This clonotype has ten or more counts. The gene calls are TRBV20-1 and TRBJ2-7, with a weak D call TRBD2 (5 bases). The V and J ends lost 1 base and 0 bases respectively, with 16 bases between them. The length of the CDR3 is 16 residues. Germline CDR1 reads DFQATT; CDR2 reads SNEGSKA (reference sequence). The CDR3: CSARGDREWGSYEQYF. DNA for the CDR3: TGCAGTGCTAGAGGGGATAGGGAGTGGGGCTCCTACGAGCAGTACTTC.

V gene TRBV19 combines with J gene TRBJ1-1; 7 bases are shared with TRBD1. CDR1 LNHDA and CDR2 SQIVND come from the germline V gene (reference sequence). V lost 6 bases, J lost 2 bases, and 6 bases stayed unmatched. This CDR3 comprises 14 residues. DNA for the CDR3: TGTGCCAGTAGAACAGGGGACGTTAACACTGAAGCTTTCTTT. Amino acid sequence: CASRTGDVNTEAFF.